The text below deals with one TCR beta chain. These data originate in a study of blood T cell repertoires in COVID-19. Study overall: The United States, Italy and Spain were the sources of the acute and convalescent COVID-19 samples. Nucleic acid was either cDNA or gDNA, and it came from T cells, B-cell-depleted T cells, or PBMCs.

In the study's own analysis: Estimation of nucleated cell counts was performed using reference gene primer amplification. Clones were sequenced by immunoSEQ multiplex PCR, and TCRdb holds only the in-frame ones, with some missing. D and trimming were read from the DNA, whereas the V and J calls and clone size are those reported in that table. The sample has under 450,000 clones; approximately 80% are singletons. The specimen sequenced was peripheral blood. This receptor was identified in a human donor with acute or convalescent COVID-19. The donor label of this sample is uncertain.

DNA for the CDR3: TGTGCCAGCAGTGAGGGAGGGGCAGGCAATCAGCCCCAGCATTTT. Residues: CASSEGGAGNQPQHF. The rearrangement uses TRBV2 and TRBJ1-5; D may be TRBD1 (5 bases). CDR3 length: 15 amino acids. V was shortened by 3 bases and J by 2 bases, with 11 bases between the two germline ends. Germline V gives CDR1 SNHLY, CDR2 FYNNEI.